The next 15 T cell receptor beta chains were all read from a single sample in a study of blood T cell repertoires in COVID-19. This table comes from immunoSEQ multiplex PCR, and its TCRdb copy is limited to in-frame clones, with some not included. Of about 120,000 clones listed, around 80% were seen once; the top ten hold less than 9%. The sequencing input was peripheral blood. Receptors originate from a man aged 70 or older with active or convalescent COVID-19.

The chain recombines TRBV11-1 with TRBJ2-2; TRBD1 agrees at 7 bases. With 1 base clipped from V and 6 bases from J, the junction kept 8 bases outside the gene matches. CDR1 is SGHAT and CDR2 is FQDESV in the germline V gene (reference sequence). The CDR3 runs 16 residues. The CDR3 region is CASSLDRQGGPGELFF. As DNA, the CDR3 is TGTGCCAGCAGCTTAGACAGACAGGGTGGTCCCGGGGAGCTGTTTTTT.

DNA for the CDR3: TGTGCCAGCAGCCTGACTAGCGCCCGCACAGATACGCAGTATTTT. Protein: CASSLTSARTDTQYF. The rearrangement uses TRBV7-3 and TRBJ2-3; 8 bases map to TRBD2. Germline V gene sequence: CDR1 SGHTA, CDR2 FQGTGA. V lost 5 bases, J lost 1 base, and 5 bases stayed unmatched. The length of the CDR3 is 15 residues.

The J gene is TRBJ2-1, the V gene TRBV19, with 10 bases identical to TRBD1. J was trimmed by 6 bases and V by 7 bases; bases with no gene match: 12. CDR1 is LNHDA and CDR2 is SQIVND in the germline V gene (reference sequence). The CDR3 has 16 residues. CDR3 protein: CASKDYGDRGFNEQFF. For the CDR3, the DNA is TGTGCCAGTAAAGACTACGGGGACAGGGGATTCAATGAGCAGTTCTTC.

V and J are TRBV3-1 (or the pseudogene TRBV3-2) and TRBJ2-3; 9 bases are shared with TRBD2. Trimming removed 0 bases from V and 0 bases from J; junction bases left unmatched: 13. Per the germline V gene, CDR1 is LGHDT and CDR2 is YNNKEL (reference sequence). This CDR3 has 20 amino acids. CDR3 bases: TGTGCCAGCAGCCAAGATCTTGTACTAGCGGGCCACCTAAGCACAGATACGCAGTATTTT. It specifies CASSQDLVLAGHLSTDTQYF.

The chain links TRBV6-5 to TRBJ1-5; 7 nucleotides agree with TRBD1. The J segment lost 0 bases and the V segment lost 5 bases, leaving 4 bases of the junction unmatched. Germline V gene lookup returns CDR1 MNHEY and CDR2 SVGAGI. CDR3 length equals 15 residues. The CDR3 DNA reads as TGTGCCAGCAGTAGGACAGGCGATAGCAATCAGCCCCAGCATTTT. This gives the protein CASSRTGDSNQPQHF.

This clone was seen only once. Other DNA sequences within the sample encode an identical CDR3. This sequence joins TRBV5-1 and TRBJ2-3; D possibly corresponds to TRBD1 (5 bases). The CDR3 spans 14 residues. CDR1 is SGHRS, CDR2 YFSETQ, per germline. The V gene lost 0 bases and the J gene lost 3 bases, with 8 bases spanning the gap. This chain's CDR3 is CASSLAQGTDTQYF. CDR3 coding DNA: TGCGCCAGCAGCTTGGCCCAGGGTACAGATACGCAGTATTTT.

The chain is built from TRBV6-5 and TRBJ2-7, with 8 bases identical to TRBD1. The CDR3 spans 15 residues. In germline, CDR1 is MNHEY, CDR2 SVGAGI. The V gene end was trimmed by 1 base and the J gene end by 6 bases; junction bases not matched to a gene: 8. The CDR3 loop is CASSYFFGQGLEQYF. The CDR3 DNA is TGTGCCAGCAGTTACTTCTTTGGACAGGGCCTCGAGCAGTACTTC.

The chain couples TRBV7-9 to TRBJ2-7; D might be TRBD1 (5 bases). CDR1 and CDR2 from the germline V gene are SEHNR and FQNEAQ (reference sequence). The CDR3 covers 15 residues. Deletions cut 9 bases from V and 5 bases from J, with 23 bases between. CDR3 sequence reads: CASAEGWGDVNEQYF. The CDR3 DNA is TGTGCCAGTGCGGAAGGTTGGGGCGATGTCAACGAGCAGTACTTC. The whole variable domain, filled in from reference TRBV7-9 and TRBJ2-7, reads DTGVSQNPRHKITKRGQNVTFRCDPISEHNRLYWYRQTLGQGPEFLTYFQNEAQLEKSRLLSDRFSAERPKGSFSTLEIQRTEQGDSAMYLCASAEGWGDVNEQYFGPGTRLTVT.

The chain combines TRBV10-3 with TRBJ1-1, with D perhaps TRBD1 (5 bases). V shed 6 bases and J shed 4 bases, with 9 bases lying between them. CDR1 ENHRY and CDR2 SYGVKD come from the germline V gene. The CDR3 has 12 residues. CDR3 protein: CAISGGGTEAFF. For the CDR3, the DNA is TGTGCCATCAGCGGGGGGGGCACTGAAGCTTTCTTT.

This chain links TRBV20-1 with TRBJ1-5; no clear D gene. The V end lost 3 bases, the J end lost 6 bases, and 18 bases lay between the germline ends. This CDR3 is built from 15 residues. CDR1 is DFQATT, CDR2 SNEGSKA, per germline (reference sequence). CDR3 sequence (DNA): TGCAGTGCTAGTCCCACCGGGAAGGGTACTCAGCCCCAGCATTTT. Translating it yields CSASPTGKGTQPQHF.

The CDR3 reads CASSLGGFSGNTIYF. The CDR3 DNA follows: TGTGCCAGCAGCTTAGGAGGGTTCTCTGGAAACACCATATATTTT. V and J are TRBV7-2 and TRBJ1-3, with unresolved D. Trimming took 1 base from V and 0 from J, leaving 7 bases between them. Looked up from germline, CDR1 is SGHTA and CDR2 is FQGNSA. The CDR3 is made up of 15 amino acids.

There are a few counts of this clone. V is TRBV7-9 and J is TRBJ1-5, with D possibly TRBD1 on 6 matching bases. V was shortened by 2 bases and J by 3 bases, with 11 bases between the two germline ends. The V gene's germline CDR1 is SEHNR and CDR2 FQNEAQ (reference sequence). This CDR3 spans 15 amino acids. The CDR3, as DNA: TGTGCCAGCAGCTTATCCTCAGGGGCCAATCAGCCCCAGCATTTT. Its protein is CASSLSSGANQPQHF.

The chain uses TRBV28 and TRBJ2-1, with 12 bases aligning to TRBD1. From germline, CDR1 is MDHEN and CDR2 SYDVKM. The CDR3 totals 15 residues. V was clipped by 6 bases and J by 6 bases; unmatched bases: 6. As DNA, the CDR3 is TGTGCCAGCAGCGCCGGGACAGGGGGCGGCAATGAGCAGTTCTTC. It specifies CASSAGTGGGNEQFF.

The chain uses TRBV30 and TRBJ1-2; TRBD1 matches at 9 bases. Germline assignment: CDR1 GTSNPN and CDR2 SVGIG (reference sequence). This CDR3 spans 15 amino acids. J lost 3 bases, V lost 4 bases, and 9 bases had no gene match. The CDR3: CAWKGWTGDDYGYTF. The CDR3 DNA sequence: TGTGCCTGGAAGGGTTGGACAGGGGATGACTATGGCTACACCTTC.

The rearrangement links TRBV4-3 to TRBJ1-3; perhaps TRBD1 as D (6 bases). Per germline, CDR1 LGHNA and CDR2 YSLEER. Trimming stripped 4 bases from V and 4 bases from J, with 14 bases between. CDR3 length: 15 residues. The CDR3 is CASSRNQGGGNTIYF. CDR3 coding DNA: TGCGCCAGCAGCCGGAATCAAGGGGGAGGAAACACCATATATTTT.